The rows below give T cell receptor beta chains drawn from one sample of a study of blood T cell repertoires in COVID-19. Sequenced by immunoSEQ multiplex PCR; TCRdb stores in-frame clones only, minus some. Among over 250,000 clones listed, 85% were seen once. The sample taken for sequencing was peripheral blood. All receptors come from a human donor in a cohort sampled during active COVID-19. Both conserved end residues are part of each CDR3. A D gene is named only where the DNA matches it firmly. Clone size is shown for a subset of rows, as once, few, many or a class of expanded clone.

D	V	J	size	CDR3	DNA
TRBD1	TRBV25-1	TRBJ2-7	.	CASGRGPTYEQYF	TGTGCCTCAGGAAGGGGGCCAACCTACGAGCAGTACTTC
TRBD2	TRBV28	TRBJ2-7	.	CASRTSGNSYEQYF	TGTGCCAGCAGAACTAGCGGTAACTCCTACGAGCAGTACTTC
TRBD1	TRBV15	TRBJ1-1	.	CATSWTGTEAFF	TGTGCCACCAGCTGGACAGGGACTGAAGCTTTCTTT
TRBD2	TRBV10-3	TRBJ2-1	few	CAISGRTSGAIEQFF	TGTGCCATCAGTGGAAGAACTAGCGGGGCGATTGAGCAGTTCTTC
TRBD1	TRBV6-1	TRBJ2-6	once	CASSERGQGSSGANVLTF	TGTGCCAGCAGTGAAAGGGGACAGGGGAGCTCTGGGGCCAACGTCCTGACTTTC
.	TRBV6-2/TRBV6-3	TRBJ1-1	.	CASTPWAGMNTEAFF	TGTGCCAGCACCCCCTGGGCAGGGATGAACACTGAAGCTTTCTTT
.	TRBV5-6	TRBJ2-1	.	CASSLGRGFGEQFF	TGTGCCAGCAGCTTGGGAAGGGGGTTCGGCGAGCAGTTCTTC
.	TRBV6-5	TRBJ1-2	.	CASSLAAGPGYTF	TGTGCCAGCAGTTTAGCGGCAGGGCCCGGCTACACCTTC
TRBD1	TRBV24-1	TRBJ1-1	.	CATRTGGDPEAFF	TGTGCCACCAGAACAGGGGGTGACCCTGAAGCTTTCTTT
.	TRBV14	TRBJ2-1	.	CASSPRAGLNEQFF	TGTGCCAGCAGCCCTAGGGCAGGGCTAAATGAGCAGTTCTTC
.	TRBV5-1	TRBJ2-1	.	CASSSWGSMNEQFF	TGCGCCAGCAGCTCGTGGGGCTCAATGAATGAGCAGTTCTTC
TRBD2	TRBV11-1	TRBJ2-3	.	CASSMREGGEDTQYF	TGTGCCAGCAGCATGCGGGAGGGCGGCGAGGATACGCAGTATTTT
.	TRBV5-1	TRBJ2-1	.	CASSLTEGRGNEQFF	TGCGCCAGCAGCTTGACCGAAGGTCGGGGCAATGAGCAGTTCTTC
.	TRBV30	TRBJ1-3	few	CAWGTSGNTIYF	TGTGCCTGGGGGACATCTGGAAACACCATATATTTT
TRBD2	TRBV19	TRBJ2-3	.	CASRLAGGPGSSTDTQYF	TGTGCCAGCCGACTAGCGGGAGGGCCCGGGTCTAGCACAGATACGCAGTATTTT
.	TRBV3-1/TRBV3-2	TRBJ2-5	.	CASSLGTLGAQYF	TGTGCCAGCAGCCTCGGGACTCTCGGGGCCCAGTACTTC
TRBD2	TRBV9	TRBJ2-1	.	CASSVDPAGDPWVDNEQFF	TGTGCCAGCAGCGTAGATCCAGCGGGAGACCCATGGGTCGACAATGAGCAGTTCTTC
TRBD1	TRBV5-4	TRBJ2-1	few	CASSAGAGGISEQFF	TGTGCCAGCAGCGCCGGGGCAGGGGGAATCAGTGAGCAGTTCTTC
.	TRBV19	TRBJ2-1	.	CASSMGIERHLYNEQFF	TGTGCCAGTAGTATGGGTATCGAGCGGCACCTCTACAATGAGCAGTTCTTC
.	TRBV19	TRBJ1-2	.	CASSIDSLYGYTF	TGTGCCAGTAGTATTGACAGCCTCTATGGCTACACCTTC
.	TRBV20-1	TRBJ1-1	.	CSASGPREAFF	TGCAGTGCTAGTGGACCGCGGGAAGCTTTCTTT
TRBD1	TRBV18	TRBJ2-1	.	CASSPGTEFEQFF	TGTGCCAGCTCACCAGGGACAGAATTTGAGCAGTTCTTC
TRBD2	TRBV19	TRBJ2-7	few	CASSIGLARTYEQYF	TGTGCCAGTAGTATAGGACTAGCGAGAACCTACGAGCAGTACTTC
.	TRBV21-1	TRBJ1-1	once	CASSPQGPQAFF	TGTGCCAGCAGCCCACAGGGACCGCAAGCTTTCTTT
TRBD2	TRBV28	TRBJ2-5	.	CASSLRGRAVTQYF	TGTGCCAGCAGTTTACGCGGGAGGGCCGTTACCCAGTACTTC
.	TRBV15	TRBJ2-2	once	CATSGNPSSSTGELFF	TGTGCCACCAGCGGTAACCCCAGCAGCTCGACTGGGGAGCTGTTTTTT
TRBD1	TRBV2	TRBJ1-2	once	CASILRDRGGYTF	TGTGCCAGCATTCTCCGGGACAGAGGAGGCTACACCTTC
TRBD2	TRBV5-4	TRBJ2-1	.	CASSNDPSSGIDNEQFF	TGTGCCAGCAGCAACGATCCCTCTAGCGGGATCGATAATGAGCAGTTCTTC